The entry below gives a single TCR beta chain sequence along with its context. The data belong to a study of control samples from healthy donors and cancer patients. The CDR3 covers 12 residues. V was trimmed by 10 bases and J by 8 bases, leaving 14 bases between them. The data were produced by immunoSEQ multiplex PCR, yet TCRdb's version contains in-frame clones alone and is incomplete. This sample has about 160,000 clones, with 70% to 90% found just once. Sequenced: blood. The chain links TRBV12-3 or TRBV12-4 to TRBJ1-4; the D gene is possibly TRBD1 (5 bases). The TCR was taken from a man aged 30 to 45 in good health. The CDR3 loop is CATRSRGEKLFF. The CDR3 nucleotides read TGTGCCACAAGATCCCGGGGGGAAAAACTGTTTTTT.